This T cell receptor beta chain was found in a study of blood T cell repertoires in COVID-19. In the original processing: Amplification of reference gene primers was used by the study to estimate nucleated cell counts. Only in-frame clones appear in the TCRdb table, and some are missing; sequencing was by immunoSEQ multiplex PCR. V and J calls and clone size are those listed in that table; D and trimming were worked out from the DNA. The sample yields 290,000 or so clones, roughly 89% seen once. The CDR3 length is 12 residues. The germline gives CDR1 GTSNPN, CDR2 SVGIG (reference sequence). With 3 bases removed from V and 6 bases from J, the gap between germline ends came to 8 bases.

The specimen sequenced was PBMCs or T cells enriched from blood (not recorded which). This TCR came from a woman between 18 and 29 years old with acute COVID-19. This chain uses TRBV30 with TRBJ2-2, with D maybe TRBD2 (5 bases). The CDR3 spells CAWSGNAGELFF. The CDR3 DNA reads as TGTGCCTGGAGCGGGAATGCCGGGGAGCTGTTTTTT.